These 30 T cell receptor beta chains share one sample of origin, sequenced in a study of blood T cell repertoires in COVID-19. TCRdb keeps only in-frame clones here, not all; method: immunoSEQ multiplex PCR. Found here are around 260,000 clones, around 90% of them singletons; the top ten hold 0.9% to 1%. The source material was peripheral blood. The receptors were sampled from a middle-aged woman who had recovered from COVID-19.

This clone was picked up one time. The V and J genes are TRBV14 and TRBJ2-1; TRBD1 might be the D (5 bases). The CDR3 totals 15 residues. V was shortened by 5 bases and J by 2 bases, with 13 bases between the two germline ends. Per germline, CDR1 SGHDN and CDR2 FVKESK. As DNA, the CDR3 is TGTGCCAGCAGCTTAGGGGCAGGACCCTACAATGAGCAGTTCTTC. Translated, it gives CASSLGAGPYNEQFF.

This chain joins TRBV14 and TRBJ2-6; 8 bases map to TRBD2. The CDR3 has 15 amino acids. Germline CDR1 is SGHDN and CDR2 is FVKESK. Germline trimming cut 6 bases from V and 6 bases from J; bases unmatched to any gene: 7. The DNA for the CDR3 is TGTGCCAGCAGTCGGGGGGGGTCGGTGGCCAACGTCCTGACTTTC. Amino acids: CASSRGGSVANVLTF.

The J gene is TRBJ2-3, the V gene TRBV4-1; tentatively, D is TRBD1 (6 bases). Germline V lookup: CDR1 MGHRA, CDR2 YSYEKL. The germline V and J ends were trimmed by 2 bases and 6 bases, with 12 bases remaining between them. There are 14 residues in the CDR3. The DNA for the CDR3 is TGCGCCAGCAGCCAACCAGGGGTGGGGGATACGCAGTATTTT. Protein product: CASSQPGVGDTQYF.

The chain recombines TRBV28 with TRBJ1-1, with 9 bases identical to TRBD1. This CDR3 is built from 15 residues. Germline CDR1 and CDR2: MDHEN and SYDVKM. Losses at the gene ends were 6 bases for V and 4 bases for J; bases not matched to a gene: 9. The CDR3: CASSPAGQGTTEAFF. DNA of the CDR3: TGTGCCAGCAGCCCAGCAGGACAGGGGACCACTGAAGCTTTCTTT.

This clone was picked up one time. The chain employs TRBV19 and TRBJ1-1; 9 bases agree with TRBD1. This CDR3 comprises 16 residues. Per the germline V gene, CDR1 is LNHDA and CDR2 is SQIVND (reference sequence). J lost 0 bases, V lost 6 bases, and 8 bases had no gene match. The CDR3 DNA is TGTGCCAGTAGCGACAGGGGGAGATTCATGAACACTGAAGCTTTCTTT. Amino acid sequence: CASSDRGRFMNTEAFF.

The rearrangement uses TRBV7-2 and TRBJ2-7; 9 bases align to TRBD2. In germline, CDR1 is SGHTA, CDR2 FQGNSA. This CDR3 comprises 15 residues. Losses at the gene ends were 5 bases for V and 3 bases for J; bases not matched to a gene: 8. CDR3 sequence (DNA): TGTGCCAGCAGCCAATACCCTAGCGGGAACTACGAGCAGTACTTC. Translated, it gives CASSQYPSGNYEQYF.

This clone was seen just once. The sample contains more than one DNA sequence encoding this CDR3. The CDR3 loop is CASSRQETQYF. The CDR3 nucleotides read TGCGCCAGCAGCCGCCAAGAGACCCAGTACTTC. This chain links TRBV5-1 with TRBJ2-5; no definite D call. The V gene lost 4 bases and the J gene lost 1 base, with 2 bases spanning the gap. Per the germline V gene, CDR1 is SGHRS and CDR2 is YFSETQ. The CDR3 spans 11 residues.

The chain couples TRBV28 to TRBJ2-4, with TRBD2 as a possible D gene (5 bases). V was clipped by 5 bases and J by 3 bases, with 14 bases between them. CDR3 length: 15 residues. Germline CDR1 is MDHEN and CDR2 is SYDVKM. CDR3 bases: TGTGCCAGCAGTCAAATGACCAGCGGCAAAAACATTCAGTACTTC. This sequence encodes CASSQMTSGKNIQYF.

The rearrangement joins TRBV10-3 to TRBJ2-7; 9 nucleotides align to TRBD1. The CDR3 has 14 residues. V was clipped by 10 bases and J by 4 bases; unmatched bases: 11. CDR1 ENHRY and CDR2 SYGVKD come from the germline V gene. The CDR3 loop reads CATRGQGSSYEQYF. In DNA, the CDR3 is TGTGCCACCCGTGGACAGGGGTCATCTTACGAGCAGTACTTC.

The chain uses TRBV27 and TRBJ2-1, with a tentative D call TRBD1 (6 bases). The CDR3 is 16 residues long. Germline V CDR1 and CDR2: MNHEY, SMNVEV (reference sequence). The ends were cut back, 6 bases at V and 0 bases at J, with 15 bases in the middle. This CDR3 reads CASSPKGESSYNEQFF. CDR3 sequence (DNA): TGTGCCAGCAGCCCGAAGGGGGAGAGCTCCTACAATGAGCAGTTCTTC.

The chain combines TRBV7-9 with TRBJ1-2, with a possible D match to TRBD1 (6 bases). The CDR3 contains 14 residues. V shed 5 bases and J shed 7 bases, with 17 bases lying between them. Per germline, CDR1 SEHNR and CDR2 FQNEAQ (reference sequence). The DNA for the CDR3 is TGTGCCAGCAGCCCCGGGACACCGGGGGGTGGCTACACCTTC. Translated: CASSPGTPGGGYTF.

This chain links TRBV27 with TRBJ2-1; 7 bases align to TRBD1. V trimming: 4 bases; J trimming: 5 bases; junction bases outside the gene matches: 5. The CDR3 length is 14 residues. From germline, CDR1 is MNHEY and CDR2 SMNVEV (reference sequence). The CDR3 here is CASSSIQGNNEQFF. CDR3 nucleotides: TGTGCCAGCAGTTCGATACAGGGGAACAATGAGCAGTTCTTC.

This clone has just one count. The V call is TRBV7-9, the J call TRBJ2-5; D uncertain. The CDR3 extends over 14 amino acids. Per germline, CDR1 SEHNR and CDR2 FQNEAQ (reference sequence). Trimming stripped 4 bases from V and 0 bases from J, with 9 bases between. DNA of the CDR3: TGTGCCAGCAGCTCCGGTTCGTACCAAGAGACCCAGTACTTC. This sequence encodes CASSSGSYQETQYF.

The chain combines TRBV7-9 with TRBJ2-3; D might be TRBD2 (7 bases). The CDR3 contains 17 residues. Trimming removed 5 bases at V and 5 bases at J, with 23 bases between. From germline, CDR1 is SEHNR and CDR2 FQNEAQ (reference sequence). The CDR3 protein is CASSQQTGLGIGDTQYF. For the CDR3, the DNA is TGTGCCAGCAGCCAGCAGACAGGACTAGGGATCGGAGATACGCAGTATTTT.

The chain carries TRBV30 and TRBJ1-2; 10 bases are shared with TRBD1. CDR3 length: 14 residues. Trimming took 4 bases from V and 5 from J; bases not matched to a gene: 7. The germline V gene has CDR1 GTSNPN and CDR2 SVGIG (reference sequence). CDR3 sequence reads: CAWTPGQGLYGYTF. CDR3 coding DNA: TGTGCCTGGACCCCGGGACAGGGGCTTTATGGCTACACCTTC.

The chain combines TRBV5-4 with TRBJ2-7; 9 nucleotides match TRBD1. The germline CDR1 and CDR2 sequences are SGHNT and YYREEE (reference sequence). CDR3 length: 14 residues. J was trimmed by 2 bases and V by 5 bases; bases with no gene match: 5. The CDR3 bases are TGTGCCAGCAGGGCCGGGACAGGGCCCTACGAGCAGTACTTC. The encoded protein is CASRAGTGPYEQYF.

The count of this clone is one. This chain links TRBV9 with TRBJ2-3; D remains unclear. The CDR3 runs 16 residues. V lost 0 bases and J lost 6, with 17 bases in between. Germline V gene sequence: CDR1 SGDLS, CDR2 YYNGEE. The CDR3 reads CASSVDRQPLEDTQYF. In DNA, the CDR3 is TGTGCCAGCAGCGTAGATCGGCAACCCCTGGAGGATACGCAGTATTTT. The full variable domain, its missing parts supplied by reference TRBV9 and TRBJ2-3, is DSGVTQTPKHLITATGQRVTLRCSPRSGDLSVYWYQQSLDQGLQFLIQYYNGEERAKGNILERFSAQQFPDLHSELNLSSLELGDSALYFCASSVDRQPLEDTQYFGPGTRLTVL.

The V gene is TRBV5-4, the J gene TRBJ2-7, with 7 bases that match TRBD2. The trim removed 2 bases at V and 1 base at J, leaving 6 bases unmatched. This CDR3 is 15 amino acids long. Germline CDR1 reads SGHNT; CDR2 reads YYREEE (reference sequence). The CDR3 DNA reads as TGTGCCAGCAGCTTTGTGGCTAGCGGATCCTACGAGCAGTACTTC. Translating gives CASSFVASGSYEQYF.

The rearrangement uses TRBV5-1 and TRBJ2-1; 8 bases are shared with TRBD2. CDR1 is SGHRS, CDR2 YFSETQ, per germline. This CDR3 is built from 15 residues. The junction had 4 bases not matched to a gene; V was cut back by 2 bases and J by 3 bases. In nucleotides, the CDR3 is TGCGCCAGCAGCTTCGAACTAGCGGTCTACAATGAGCAGTTCTTC. Translation gives CASSFELAVYNEQFF.

The chain uses TRBV27 and TRBJ2-5, with 8 positions matching TRBD1. This CDR3 contains 14 residues. The ends lost 6 bases at V and 2 bases at J; junction bases unmatched: 5. Germline V CDR1 and CDR2: MNHEY, SMNVEV (reference sequence). Here the CDR3 DNA reads TGTGCCAGCAGGCGGACAGGGCTGCAAGAGACCCAGTACTTC. Translated, it gives CASRRTGLQETQYF.

The CDR3 DNA is TGTGCCAGCTCGACTAGCGGGAGTTACAATGAGCAGTTCTTC. Protein product: CASSTSGSYNEQFF. V gene TRBV7-3 combines with J gene TRBJ2-1; 12 bases map to TRBD2. Germline lookup yields CDR1 SGHTA and CDR2 FQGTGA. The CDR3 has 14 amino acids. J gave up 4 bases and V 8 bases, and 3 bases lay outside the gene matches.

The chain has TRBV11-3 and TRBJ2-7; 7 bases align to TRBD1. This CDR3 region has 12 residues. V gave up 5 bases and J gave up 3 bases; unmatched junction bases: 1. Germline loops: CDR1 SGHNT, CDR2 YENEEA. DNA for the CDR3: TGTGCCAGCAGCCGGGACAGCTACGAGCAGTACTTC. Amino acid sequence: CASSRDSYEQYF.

As DNA, the CDR3 is TGTGCCAGCAGCCGACAGGGGAGGAATTCACCCCTCCACTTT. Protein sequence: CASSRQGRNSPLHF. V is TRBV7-9 and J is TRBJ1-6, with 8 bases lining up with TRBD1. V trimming: 5 bases; J trimming: 7 bases; junction bases outside the gene matches: 4. Germline lookup yields CDR1 SEHNR and CDR2 FQNEAQ (reference sequence). This CDR3 is built from 14 residues.

This chain uses TRBV4-1 with TRBJ2-7; 10 positions match TRBD1. The CDR3 covers 15 residues. Germline CDR1 and CDR2: MGHRA and YSYEKL. Unmatched junction bases numbered 8, after V lost 4 bases and J lost 5 bases. The CDR3 nucleotides are TGCGCCAGCAGCCGAACCGAGGGGACAGGGGACGAGCAGTACTTC. Protein: CASSRTEGTGDEQYF.

This rearrangement joins TRBV21-1 to TRBJ1-6. TRBV21-1 is a documented pseudogene. The CDR3 has 16 amino acids. The CDR3 DNA follows: TGTGCCAGCAGCACCCCCCCGGATACGGGTAATTCACCCCTCCACTTT. Translated, it gives CASSTPPDTGNSPLHF.

The rearrangement uses TRBV7-9 and TRBJ2-7; tentative D call: TRBD2 (5 bases). The CDR3 sequence is 13 residues long. Trimming took 0 bases from V and 5 from J, leaving 8 bases between them. Germline V CDR1 and CDR2: SEHNR, FQNEAQ (reference sequence). This chain's CDR3 is CASSLAGANEQYF. For the CDR3, the DNA is TGTGCCAGCAGCTTAGCGGGAGCGAACGAGCAGTACTTC.

The chain is built from TRBV6-5 and TRBJ2-5, with 8 nucleotides matching TRBD1. CDR3 length equals 14 residues. Losses at the gene ends were 8 bases for V and 2 bases for J; bases not matched to a gene: 7. Germline V lookup: CDR1 MNHEY, CDR2 SVGAGI. This CDR3 is CASGTGGRQETQYF. The CDR3 DNA sequence: TGTGCCAGCGGCACAGGGGGTCGACAAGAGACCCAGTACTTC.

The CDR3 bases are TGTGCCAGCAGTTTTTCTAGCGTTGCCTACGAGCAGTACTTC. Translating it yields CASSFSSVAYEQYF. V usage is TRBV28 and J usage is TRBJ2-7, with a weak D call TRBD2 (6 bases). V lost 3 bases and J lost 2, with 11 bases in between. Germline CDR1 reads MDHEN; CDR2 reads SYDVKM. The CDR3 runs to 14 residues.

The chain employs TRBV6-1 and TRBJ2-7, with 8 nucleotides matching TRBD1. V trimming: 4 bases; J trimming: 3 bases; junction bases outside the gene matches: 11. In germline, CDR1 is MNHNS, CDR2 SASEGT. This CDR3 spans 16 amino acids. The CDR3 sequence is CASSALGQGNIYEQYF. The CDR3 region has the DNA TGTGCCAGCAGTGCATTAGGACAGGGTAATATCTACGAGCAGTACTTC.

The CDR3 bases are TGCGCCAGCAGAAAGCGGGAAACTAATGAGCAGTTCTTC. Amino acid sequence: CASRKRETNEQFF. The genes are TRBV5-1 and TRBJ2-1, with 7 bases aligning to TRBD2. The CDR3 spans 13 residues. Germline trimming cut 5 bases from V and 7 bases from J; bases unmatched to any gene: 6. In germline, CDR1 is SGHRS, CDR2 YFSETQ.